Shown below are 15 T cell receptor beta chains from a single sample sequenced in a study of blood T cell repertoires in COVID-19. Assay: immunoSEQ multiplex PCR; the TCRdb copy retains only in-frame clones and omits some. The sample records 25,000 or so clones, approximately 85% being singletons. The sample consisted of peripheral blood. The receptors come from a man in his sixties or seventies in a cohort sampled during active COVID-19.

The gene calls are TRBV14 and TRBJ1-5; D is perhaps TRBD1 (5 bases). The CDR3 is made up of 13 amino acids. Germline values: CDR1 SGHDN, CDR2 FVKESK. Trimming left V 6 bases short and J 3 bases short, with 9 bases between. The CDR3, as DNA: TGTGCCAGCAGTCGGGGGTCCAATCAGCCCCAGCATTTT. Its translation is CASSRGSNQPQHF.

As DNA, the CDR3 is TGTGCCAGCCACGACACCCTGGAGCCCCAGCATTTT. Translating gives CASHDTLEPQHF. The chain combines TRBV6-5 with TRBJ1-5; D is unresolved. The CDR3 runs to 12 residues. The V end was cut by 8 bases, the J end by 8 bases, with 13 bases between. Germline V lookup: CDR1 MNHEY, CDR2 SVGAGI.

CDR3 DNA: TGTGCCAGTAGCAGGGACAGGGCAATGAACACTGAAGCTTTCTTT. Its protein is CASSRDRAMNTEAFF. This chain connects TRBV19 to TRBJ1-1, with 9 bases that match TRBD1. The CDR3 is 15 amino acids. The ends lost 6 bases at V and 0 bases at J; junction bases unmatched: 5. CDR1 and CDR2 from the germline V gene are LNHDA and SQIVND (reference sequence).

The chain is built from TRBV3-1 (or the pseudogene TRBV3-2) and TRBJ1-1; TRBD1 matches 10 bases. Trimming took 7 bases from V and 4 from J; bases not matched to a gene: 9. Per germline, CDR1 LGHDT and CDR2 YNNKEL (reference sequence). The CDR3 runs to 15 residues. CDR3 coding DNA: TGTGCCAGCAAGATTGGGGACAGGGGATCCACTGAAGCTTTCTTT. Translating gives CASKIGDRGSTEAFF.

Only one count was recorded for this clone. The chain links TRBV29-1 to TRBJ1-2, with D possibly matching TRBD1 (5 bases). The CDR3 runs to 13 residues. Germline lookup yields CDR1 SQVTM and CDR2 ANQGSEA. Trimming left V 5 bases short and J 8 bases short, with 18 bases between. CDR3 region: CSVMSILQVGYTF. CDR3 sequence (DNA): TGCAGCGTTATGAGTATCCTACAGGTCGGCTACACCTTC.

The genes are TRBV2 and TRBJ2-3; the match to TRBD1 covers 10 bases. Germline V CDR1 and CDR2: SNHLY, FYNNEI. The CDR3 contains 16 residues. The junction had 8 bases not matched to a gene; V was cut back by 6 bases and J by 2 bases. Here the CDR3 DNA reads TGTGCCAGCAGCCGGACAGGGGGTTTGGTCACAGATACGCAGTATTTT. Its protein is CASSRTGGLVTDTQYF.

The DNA of the CDR3 is TGCGCCAGCAGCCAAACGGACAGGGACGAGCAGTACTTC. Its translation: CASSQTDRDEQYF. This rearrangement joins TRBV5-1 to TRBJ2-7, with TRBD1 identical over 8 bases. The germline V gene encodes CDR1 SGHRS and CDR2 YFSETQ. V lost 4 bases, J lost 5 bases, and 5 bases stayed unmatched. This CDR3 spans 13 amino acids.

The chain couples TRBV2 to TRBJ1-1; a weak D match, TRBD1 (6 bases). Trimming removed 4 bases at V and 4 bases at J, with 13 bases between. This CDR3 region has 14 residues. Germline V CDR1 and CDR2: SNHLY, FYNNEI. The CDR3 nucleotides are TGTGCCAGCAGTGGACGGCAGGGGAGCACTGAAGCTTTCTTT. The encoded protein is CASSGRQGSTEAFF.

The chain is built from TRBV5-5 and TRBJ2-1; TRBD2 aligns across 10 bases. V lost 4 bases to trimming and J lost 10 bases; unmatched junction nucleotides: 8. This CDR3 spans 14 amino acids. CDR1 and CDR2 (germline): SGHKS, YYEKEE (reference sequence). The CDR3 region is CASSRRLAGLEQFF. The CDR3 DNA follows: TGTGCCAGCAGCCGGAGACTAGCGGGCTTGGAGCAGTTCTTC.

V gene TRBV3-1 (or the pseudogene TRBV3-2) combines with J gene TRBJ2-7; 7 bases match TRBD2. This CDR3 region has 14 residues. The germline V gene encodes CDR1 LGHDT and CDR2 YNNKEL (reference sequence). Trimming took 0 bases from V and 13 from J; bases not matched to a gene: 12. The CDR3 DNA reads TGTGCCAGCAGCCAAGATTGGTCCGGGAGGAGGATATACTTC. Translation gives CASSQDWSGRRIYF.

The chain is built from TRBV27 and TRBJ2-7, with unresolved D. Germline V lookup: CDR1 MNHEY, CDR2 SMNVEV (reference sequence). V lost 7 bases and J lost 6, with 19 bases in between. This CDR3 is built from 14 residues. The CDR3 loop is CASTSQIPPREQYF. In DNA form, the CDR3 reads TGTGCCAGCACTTCACAGATCCCCCCTCGCGAGCAGTACTTC.

The chain links TRBV6-5 to TRBJ1-4, with 11 bases identical to TRBD1. CDR1 is MNHEY, CDR2 SVGAGI, per germline. V lost 5 bases to trimming and J lost 8 bases; unmatched junction nucleotides: 4. The CDR3 extends over 14 amino acids. The CDR3 sequence: CASSTDRGQEKLFF. As DNA, the CDR3 is TGTGCCAGCAGTACGGACAGGGGGCAGGAAAAACTGTTTTTT.

The chain uses TRBV29-1 and TRBJ1-2, with 9 bases that match TRBD1. The CDR3 consists of 13 residues. Germline-derived CDR1 and CDR2 are SQVTM and ANQGSEA. Germline trimming cut 3 bases from V and 8 bases from J; bases unmatched to any gene: 7. The DNA for the CDR3 is TGCAGCGTTGATGTGGACAGGGGTCGGGGCTACACCTTC. It translates to CSVDVDRGRGYTF.

The chain recombines TRBV2 with TRBJ2-2, with TRBD1 matching over 10 bases. V shed 5 bases and J 3 bases; nucleotides not matched to a gene: 3. Germline loops: CDR1 SNHLY, CDR2 FYNNEI. This CDR3 is built from 15 residues. The CDR3 DNA is TGTGCCAGCAGTTCGACAGGGGGCGACACCGGGGAGCTGTTTTTT. Residues: CASSSTGGDTGELFF.

CDR3: CASTGGTKNIQYF. The CDR3 DNA reads as TGTGCCAGCACAGGGGGGACCAAAAACATTCAGTACTTC. This chain links TRBV2 with TRBJ2-4; tentative D call: TRBD1 (7 bases). The CDR3 has 13 residues. The germline V gene has CDR1 SNHLY and CDR2 FYNNEI. V was trimmed by 7 bases and J by 2 bases, leaving 9 bases between them.